The 29 T cell receptor beta chains given below trace back to one sample, sequenced in a study of blood T cell repertoires in COVID-19 (dated by TCRdb to about 2020). The method was the immunoSEQ multiplex PCR assay. TCRdb retrieved this table from immuneACCESS and kept in-frame rearrangements only. Not all clones are present; in checked studies, unresolved V genes account for under half, and no reason is known for the remainder. The sample data list roughly 36,000 clones, and around 85% of these were observed just once. The biggest ten clones account for about 4% of the sample. The sample comprised peripheral blood. These receptors were taken from a man in his sixties with acute or convalescent COVID-19.

The chain recombines TRBV27 with TRBJ1-1; TRBD1 matches at 9 bases. V gave up 4 bases and J gave up 1 base; unmatched junction bases: 4. The CDR3 is 15 amino acids. Germline loops: CDR1 MNHEY, CDR2 SMNVEV (reference sequence). As DNA, the CDR3 is TGTGCCAGCAGTTATGGACAGGGGCGGAACACTGAAGCTTTCTTT. Translating gives CASSYGQGRNTEAFF.

J is TRBJ2-1 and V is TRBV5-4, with D unresolved. V lost 4 bases and J 3 bases, leaving 14 bases between the germline ends. This CDR3 has 15 amino acids. Germline CDR1 SGHNT, CDR2 YYREEE (reference sequence). DNA for the CDR3: TGTGCCAGCAGCCGGCTCGACGGAGTCTACAATGAGCAGTTCTTC. Translation: CASSRLDGVYNEQFF.

The chain employs TRBV6-5 and TRBJ2-5; TRBD1 aligns across 11 bases. Germline CDR1 MNHEY, CDR2 SVGAGI. Trimming at V came to 6 bases and at J to 4 bases, leaving 1 base not matched to a gene. The CDR3 contains 13 residues. This chain's CDR3 is CASRDRGRETQYF. The CDR3 DNA is TGTGCCAGCAGGGACAGGGGGCGAGAGACCCAGTACTTC.

The chain uses TRBV4-1 and TRBJ1-2, with 7 bases aligning to TRBD1. Losses at the gene ends were 3 bases for V and 3 bases for J; bases not matched to a gene: 4. CDR1 MGHRA and CDR2 YSYEKL come from the germline V gene. CDR3 length: 14 residues. CDR3 loop: CASSQSTGYYGYTF. In DNA, the CDR3 is TGCGCCAGCAGCCAGTCGACAGGGTACTATGGCTACACCTTC.

In its sample, this clone was seen a few times. This chain uses TRBV29-1 with TRBJ2-1, with 7 positions matching TRBD2. The germline V gene encodes CDR1 SQVTM and CDR2 ANQGSEA. The CDR3 has 13 amino acids. V was clipped by 4 bases and J by 4 bases; unmatched bases: 4. The CDR3, as DNA: TGCAGCGTTGTGGGGGGGAGGTACAATGAGCAGTTCTTC. Its protein product is CSVVGGRYNEQFF.

The V gene is TRBV25-1, the J gene TRBJ1-5; unclear D gene. Germline CDR1 MGHDK, CDR2 SYGVNS. V lost 4 bases to trimming and J lost 6 bases, with 13 bases between them. This CDR3 spans 14 amino acids. The CDR3 reads CASSGGLGRQPQHF. Here the CDR3 DNA reads TGTGCCAGCAGTGGAGGGTTAGGGCGTCAGCCCCAGCATTTT.

This clone was seen only once. This chain links TRBV5-1 with TRBJ2-1; 10 nucleotides agree with TRBD1. The germline V gene encodes CDR1 SGHRS and CDR2 YFSETQ. The CDR3 is 15 amino acids. With 5 bases clipped from V and 1 base from J, the junction kept 3 bases outside the gene matches. The CDR3 protein is CASSGGQGSYNEQFF. The CDR3 nucleotides read TGCGCCAGCAGTGGGGGACAGGGGTCCTACAATGAGCAGTTCTTC. Variable domain in full (rest from reference TRBV5-1 and TRBJ2-1): KAGVTQTPRYLIKTRGQQVTLSCSPISGHRSVSWYQQTPGQGLQFLFEYFSETQRNKGNFPGRFSGRQFSNSRSEMNVSTLELGDSALYLCASSGGQGSYNEQFFGPGTRLTVL.

The chain uses TRBV20-1 and TRBJ2-3, with D tentatively TRBD2 (6 bases). Germline assignment: CDR1 DFQATT and CDR2 SNEGSKA (reference sequence). The CDR3 contains 11 residues. Trimming pared 8 bases from V and 4 bases from J, leaving 10 bases between. The chain's CDR3 is CSPREADTQYF. CDR3 DNA: TGCAGTCCCAGGGAGGCAGATACGCAGTATTTT.

The rearrangement links TRBV5-5 to TRBJ2-1, with 8 bases aligning to TRBD1. The CDR3 consists of 14 residues. Germline CDR1 reads SGHKS; CDR2 reads YYEKEE (reference sequence). V was clipped by 7 bases and J by 6 bases; unmatched bases: 9. Here the CDR3 DNA reads TGTGCCAGCCGGGAGACAGGGGTTATCAATGAGCAGTTCTTC. Translated: CASRETGVINEQFF.

This chain links TRBV6-5 with TRBJ2-5; D remains ambiguous. The CDR3 is 11 residues long. V was cut by 6 bases and J by 2 bases, with 4 bases left in between. Germline V lookup: CDR1 MNHEY, CDR2 SVGAGI. Here the CDR3 DNA reads TGTGCCAGCAGCCCACAAGAGACCCAGTACTTC. It codes for CASSPQETQYF.

J is TRBJ2-3 and V is TRBV6-4; 9 bases map to TRBD2. Trimming cost V 5 bases and J 0 bases; bases outside gene matches: 3. CDR1 is MRHNA, CDR2 SNTAGT, per germline. The CDR3 totals 15 residues. CDR3 sequence (DNA): TGTGCCAGCAGTCCTACTAGCGGGAGCACAGATACGCAGTATTTT. The encoded protein is CASSPTSGSTDTQYF.

The J gene is TRBJ1-2, the V gene TRBV28; 9 bases align to TRBD1. Germline-derived CDR1 and CDR2 are MDHEN and SYDVKM. This CDR3 has 15 residues. V shed 5 bases and J 7 bases; nucleotides not matched to a gene: 11. The CDR3 sequence: CASSRGTGLVSGYTF. As DNA, the CDR3 is TGTGCCAGCAGTCGCGGGACAGGGTTAGTAAGTGGCTACACCTTC.

The chain employs TRBV2 and TRBJ2-5; 7 bases map to TRBD2. Germline CDR1 is SNHLY and CDR2 is FYNNEI. V lost 10 bases and J lost 5; bases outside the gene matches: 19. CDR3 length equals 16 residues. CDR3 nucleotide sequence: TGTGCCACCAAAGGGATTAGCGGGTACTCACAGGAGACCCAGTACTTC. Its protein is CATKGISGYSQETQYF.

This clone has just a few counts. The chain recombines TRBV11-3 with TRBJ1-1; 8 bases map to TRBD1. The CDR3 sequence is 15 residues long. Per the germline V gene, CDR1 is SGHNT and CDR2 is YENEEA. V lost 1 base and J lost 5; bases outside the gene matches: 6. The CDR3 DNA sequence: TGTGCCAGCAGCTTAGGGACAGGGAGAGAGACTGAAGCTTTCTTT. It yields the protein CASSLGTGRETEAFF.

V usage is TRBV19 and J usage is TRBJ1-2; a possible D gene is TRBD1 (6 bases). The CDR3 covers 14 residues. V lost 7 bases and J 0 bases, leaving 12 bases between the germline ends. CDR1 and CDR2 (germline): LNHDA, SQIVND (reference sequence). This CDR3 is CASISGHSNYGYTF. DNA for the CDR3: TGTGCCAGTATCTCGGGACACTCTAACTATGGCTACACCTTC. The full variable domain, completed using reference TRBV19 and TRBJ1-2, is DGGITQSPKYLFRKEGQNVTLSCEQNLNHDAMYWYRQDPGQGLRLIYYSQIVNDFQKGDIAEGYSVSREKKESFPLTVTSAQKNPTAFYLCASISGHSNYGYTFGSGTRLTVV.

The chain recombines TRBV3-1 (or the pseudogene TRBV3-2) with TRBJ1-2; D may be TRBD1 (6 bases). CDR1 is LGHDT, CDR2 YNNKEL, per germline (reference sequence). This CDR3 region has 12 residues. Deletions cut 3 bases from V and 8 bases from J, with 10 bases between. The CDR3 nucleotides are TGTGCCAGCAGCCAGGGGGCAGGAGGCTACACCTTC. Translation gives CASSQGAGGYTF.

The V gene is TRBV27, the J gene TRBJ2-3, with a possible D match to TRBD1 (5 bases). The germline V and J ends were trimmed by 2 bases and 5 bases, with 11 bases remaining between them. The CDR3 covers 14 residues. Germline V CDR1 and CDR2: MNHEY, SMNVEV (reference sequence). The DNA of the CDR3 is TGTGCCAGCAGTTTAAGTGGGGCGAAAGATACGCAGTATTTT. Amino acid sequence: CASSLSGAKDTQYF.

The CDR3 DNA follows: TGTGCCAGCAGTGAAGGATATGCCCGAGGGTTCAATCAGCCCCAGCATTTT. Protein product: CASSEGYARGFNQPQHF. The V call is TRBV6-1, the J call TRBJ1-5, with D uncertain. CDR1 and CDR2 from the germline V gene are MNHNS and SASEGT. Deletions cut 1 base from V and 3 bases from J, with 16 bases between. The CDR3 contains 17 residues.

V and J are TRBV3-1 (or the pseudogene TRBV3-2) and TRBJ1-6, with D possibly being TRBD1 (5 bases). Trimming shortened V by 3 bases and J by 9 bases, and 12 bases separated the two germline ends. This CDR3 spans 14 amino acids. Looked up from germline, CDR1 is LGHDT and CDR2 is YNNKEL (reference sequence). CDR3 sequence reads: CASSQAGIRSPLHF. CDR3 coding DNA: TGTGCCAGCAGCCAGGCAGGGATACGTTCACCCCTCCACTTT.

V and J are TRBV12-3 or TRBV12-4 and TRBJ1-4; tentatively, D is TRBD1 (5 bases). The ends were cut back, 6 bases at V and 8 bases at J, with 13 bases in the middle. The CDR3 spans 13 residues. The CDR3 sequence: CASRWGVREKLFF. Here the CDR3 DNA reads TGTGCCAGCAGATGGGGGGTGAGGGAAAAACTGTTTTTT.

J is TRBJ1-2 and V is TRBV6-1; D uncertain. The CDR3 has 17 residues. The V gene lost 0 bases and the J gene lost 4 bases, with 18 bases spanning the gap. The germline V gene has CDR1 MNHNS and CDR2 SASEGT. CDR3 amino acids: CASSEARGWWGSYGYTF. CDR3 sequence (DNA): TGTGCCAGCAGTGAAGCGCGGGGTTGGTGGGGATCCTATGGCTACACCTTC.

V usage is TRBV19 and J usage is TRBJ1-4; the match to TRBD1 covers 7 bases. This CDR3 comprises 15 residues. CDR1 is LNHDA, CDR2 SQIVND, per germline (reference sequence). Germline trimming cut 5 bases from V and 7 bases from J; bases unmatched to any gene: 10. The CDR3 sequence is CASSPEQGWGEKLFF. CDR3 in DNA: TGTGCCAGTAGTCCGGAACAGGGGTGGGGTGAAAAACTGTTTTTT.

The chain couples TRBV5-4 to TRBJ2-7, with 10 bases matching TRBD1. Germline values: CDR1 SGHNT, CDR2 YYREEE (reference sequence). This CDR3 is built from 14 residues. The trim removed 7 bases at V and 6 bases at J, leaving 10 bases unmatched. The CDR3, as DNA: TGTGCCAGCGGCAACCGGGACAGGGGTTCCGAGCAGTACTTC. Its translation is CASGNRDRGSEQYF.

This chain uses TRBV18 with TRBJ2-1; 8 nucleotides agree with TRBD1. V gave up 2 bases and J gave up 6 bases; unmatched junction bases: 12. The CDR3 is made up of 17 amino acids. In germline, CDR1 is KGHSH, CDR2 LQKENI. DNA for the CDR3: TGTGCCAGCTCACCATCCCCTCCAGGGGGCGCTTCCAATGAGCAGTTCTTC. Amino acid sequence: CASSPSPPGGASNEQFF.

This rearrangement joins TRBV28 to TRBJ1-5, with TRBD1 matching over 8 bases. Germline V gene lookup returns CDR1 MDHEN and CDR2 SYDVKM. The V and J ends lost 10 bases and 7 bases, in that order; junction bases with no gene match: 15. CDR3 length: 15 amino acids. The CDR3 nucleotides read TGTGCCATATCAGGGGGCGGGCATGATTGGCAGCCCCAGCATTTT. It yields the protein CAISGGGHDWQPQHF.

This sequence joins TRBV30 and TRBJ2-7, with no clear D. From germline, CDR1 is GTSNPN and CDR2 SVGIG (reference sequence). The CDR3 totals 14 residues. V lost 5 bases to trimming and J lost 2 bases, with 16 bases between them. The chain's CDR3 is CAWVPSRPPYEQYF. CDR3 in DNA: TGTGCCTGGGTCCCGTCCCGTCCTCCCTACGAGCAGTACTTC.

The V gene is TRBV7-8, the J gene TRBJ1-1, with D perhaps TRBD1 (6 bases). Trimming left V 1 base short and J 4 bases short, with 16 bases between. Germline assignment: CDR1 SGHVS and CDR2 FQNEAQ. This CDR3 comprises 16 residues. CDR3 coding DNA: TGTGCCAGCAGCTTAGGATCGGGGGGCGTTTCCACTGAAGCTTTCTTT. Amino acid sequence: CASSLGSGGVSTEAFF.

The CDR3 sequence: CAWGLAGHYNEQFF. Here the CDR3 DNA reads TGTGCCTGGGGACTAGCGGGTCACTACAATGAGCAGTTCTTC. The chain joins TRBV30 to TRBJ2-1, with 11 bases lining up with TRBD2. The junction had 3 bases not matched to a gene; V was cut back by 5 bases and J by 3 bases. CDR1 is GTSNPN, CDR2 SVGIG, per germline (reference sequence). The CDR3 loop spans 14 amino acids.

The rearrangement joins TRBV10-3 to TRBJ2-7; 10 nucleotides line up with TRBD1. The trim removed 6 bases at V and 0 bases at J, leaving 17 bases unmatched. In germline, CDR1 is ENHRY, CDR2 SYGVKD. The CDR3 is made up of 19 amino acids. The CDR3 sequence: CAISGTTGTGALSSYEQYF. The CDR3 DNA reads as TGTGCCATCAGCGGCACAACCGGGACAGGGGCTCTAAGCTCCTACGAGCAGTACTTC.